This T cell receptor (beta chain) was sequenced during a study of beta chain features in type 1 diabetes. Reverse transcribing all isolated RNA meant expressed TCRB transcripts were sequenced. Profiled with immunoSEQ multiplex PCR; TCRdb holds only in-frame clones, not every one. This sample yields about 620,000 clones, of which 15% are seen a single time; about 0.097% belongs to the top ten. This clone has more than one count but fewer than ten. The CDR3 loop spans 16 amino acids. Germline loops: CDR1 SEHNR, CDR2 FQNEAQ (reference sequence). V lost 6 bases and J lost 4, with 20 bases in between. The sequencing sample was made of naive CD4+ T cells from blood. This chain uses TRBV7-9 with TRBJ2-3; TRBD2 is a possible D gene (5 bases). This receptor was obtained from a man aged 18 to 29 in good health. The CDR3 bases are TGTGCCAGCAGTCCCCTTGGGAGCCGCCCCTCAGATACGCAGTATTTT. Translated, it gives CASSPLGSRPSDTQYF. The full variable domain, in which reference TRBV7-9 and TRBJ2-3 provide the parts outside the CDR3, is DTGVSQNPRHKITKRGQNVTFRCDPISEHNRLYWYRQTLGQGPEFLTYFQNEAQLEKSRLLSDRFSAERPKGSFSTLEIQRTEQGDSAMYLCASSPLGSRPSDTQYFGPGTRLTVL.